The rows below give T cell receptor beta chains drawn from one sample of a study of blood T cell repertoires in COVID-19. This table comes from immunoSEQ multiplex PCR, and its TCRdb copy is limited to in-frame clones, with some not included. Of about 190,000 clones listed, around nine tenths are singletons. The specimen sequenced was peripheral blood. These receptors were collected from a woman aged 40 to 50 who had recovered from COVID-19. Both conserved end residues are part of each CDR3. The order of the fields is V gene, D gene, J gene, clone size, CDR3 DNA, CDR3 protein. The D gene is left open where the match is weak. A row's size may be missing; if present it is once, few, many or a size class.

V gene: TRBV7-2
D gene: TRBD2
J gene: TRBJ2-7
clone size: once
CDR3 DNA: TGTGCCAGCTCAAGGACTAGCGGGGCCCTCTCCTACGAGCAGTACTTC
CDR3 protein: CASSRTSGALSYEQYF

V gene: TRBV18
D gene: -
J gene: TRBJ1-2
clone size: -
CDR3 DNA: TGTGCCAGCTCACCTCTCGGCGCGGCAATGGGTGGCTACACCTTC
CDR3 protein: CASSPLGAAMGGYTF

V gene: TRBV27
D gene: -
J gene: TRBJ1-2
clone size: once
CDR3 DNA: TGTGCCAGCTCCGGCGGGGCGGGAAACTATGGCTACACCTTC
CDR3 protein: CASSGGAGNYGYTF

V gene: TRBV18
D gene: -
J gene: TRBJ2-5
clone size: -
CDR3 DNA: TGTGCCAGCTCAACGAGGTACAGGTCCGAGACCCAGTACTTC
CDR3 protein: CASSTRYRSETQYF

V gene: TRBV5-6
D gene: -
J gene: TRBJ2-7
clone size: -
CDR3 DNA: TGTGCCAGCAGCCCGTTACCCACGGAGATCTCCTACGAGCAGTACTTC
CDR3 protein: CASSPLPTEISYEQYF

V gene: TRBV4-2
D gene: TRBD1
J gene: TRBJ1-3
clone size: -
CDR3 DNA: TGTGCCAGCAGCCCATTAACCGGGACAGGGGTCGGAAACACCATATATTTT
CDR3 protein: CASSPLTGTGVGNTIYF

V gene: TRBV5-1
D gene: -
J gene: TRBJ2-7
clone size: -
CDR3 DNA: TGCGCCAGCAGCTTGGACCTAAGCTCCTACGAGCAGTACTTC
CDR3 protein: CASSLDLSSYEQYF

V gene: TRBV12-3/TRBV12-4
D gene: TRBD1
J gene: TRBJ1-2
clone size: -
CDR3 DNA: TGTGCCAGCACGGGACAGGTCCATGGCTACACCTTC
CDR3 protein: CASTGQVHGYTF

V gene: TRBV18
D gene: -
J gene: TRBJ2-5
clone size: -
CDR3 DNA: TGTGCCAGCTCACCACCGCGGGAGACCCAGTACTTC
CDR3 protein: CASSPPRETQYF

V gene: TRBV27
D gene: TRBD2
J gene: TRBJ2-7
clone size: -
CDR3 DNA: TGTGCCAGCAGTTTACAAGCGGGACTACATCCCCCTGGTGAGCAGTACTTC
CDR3 protein: CASSLQAGLHPPGEQYF

V gene: TRBV3-1/TRBV3-2
D gene: TRBD1
J gene: TRBJ2-7
clone size: few
CDR3 DNA: TGTGCCAGCAGCCAAGAGTCAGGGGGTAGTTTCTACGAGCAGTACTTC
CDR3 protein: CASSQESGGSFYEQYF

V gene: TRBV7-9
D gene: TRBD2
J gene: TRBJ2-3
clone size: -
CDR3 DNA: TGTGCCAGCAGCTTAGGAAGTAGCGGGGCCACAGATACGCAGTATTTT
CDR3 protein: CASSLGSSGATDTQYF

V gene: TRBV7-9
D gene: -
J gene: TRBJ2-1
clone size: -
CDR3 DNA: TGTGCCAGCAGCTTATTGACTAGTCTATCCTACAATGAGCAGTTCTTC
CDR3 protein: CASSLLTSLSYNEQFF

V gene: TRBV19
D gene: -
J gene: TRBJ2-2
clone size: -
CDR3 DNA: TGTGCCAGTAGTATCACAGAATTGAACACCGGGGAGCTGTTTTTT
CDR3 protein: CASSITELNTGELFF

V gene: TRBV21-1
D gene: -
J gene: TRBJ1-6
clone size: -
CDR3 DNA: TGTGCCAGCAGCAAAGTAGACAGGGTGGGTTCACCCCTCCACTTT
CDR3 protein: CASSKVDRVGSPLHF

V gene: TRBV9
D gene: -
J gene: TRBJ1-1
clone size: -
CDR3 DNA: TGTGCCAGCAGCGGACAGACCACTGAAGCTTTCTTT
CDR3 protein: CASSGQTTEAFF

V gene: TRBV9
D gene: -
J gene: TRBJ1-3
clone size: -
CDR3 DNA: TGTGCCAGCAGCGATAGGGGGTCCTCTGGAAACACCATATATTTT
CDR3 protein: CASSDRGSSGNTIYF

V gene: TRBV30
D gene: -
J gene: TRBJ2-7
clone size: -
CDR3 DNA: TGTGCCTGGAGGTTCCTAGCTAACGAGCAGTACTTC
CDR3 protein: CAWRFLANEQYF

V gene: TRBV19
D gene: TRBD2
J gene: TRBJ2-7
clone size: -
CDR3 DNA: TGTGCCAGTAGTATCGGGACTAGCACGGTCGAGCAGTACTTC
CDR3 protein: CASSIGTSTVEQYF

V gene: TRBV5-1
D gene: -
J gene: TRBJ2-7
clone size: -
CDR3 DNA: TGCGCCAGCAGCTTGGCCGGGGAGCAGTACTTC
CDR3 protein: CASSLAGEQYF

V gene: TRBV5-6
D gene: TRBD1
J gene: TRBJ1-1
clone size: -
CDR3 DNA: TGTGCCAGCAGAACAGGGGGCCGGGGCACTGAAGCTTTCTTT
CDR3 protein: CASRTGGRGTEAFF

V gene: TRBV6-5
D gene: -
J gene: TRBJ2-1
clone size: -
CDR3 DNA: TGTGCCAGCAGTTACTCGAGAGGGAAATCCTACAATGAGCAGTTCTTC
CDR3 protein: CASSYSRGKSYNEQFF

V gene: TRBV6-4
D gene: -
J gene: TRBJ2-1
clone size: -
CDR3 DNA: TGTGCCAGCAGTGACTCGGAGGGCCCCTACAATGAGCAGTTCTTC
CDR3 protein: CASSDSEGPYNEQFF

V gene: TRBV12-5
D gene: TRBD2
J gene: TRBJ2-7
clone size: -
CDR3 DNA: TGTGCTAGTGGTTTACGACTAGCGGGAGGGTCCTCCTACGAGCAGTACTTC
CDR3 protein: CASGLRLAGGSSYEQYF

V gene: TRBV2
D gene: TRBD1
J gene: TRBJ2-1
clone size: few
CDR3 DNA: TGTGCCAGCAGTGCTATGACAGGGGCATACAATGAGCAGTTCTTC
CDR3 protein: CASSAMTGAYNEQFF

V gene: TRBV5-1
D gene: TRBD1
J gene: TRBJ1-5
clone size: -
CDR3 DNA: TGCGCCAGCAGCTTGAACGACAGGGCCGCTCAGCCCCAGCATTTT
CDR3 protein: CASSLNDRAAQPQHF

V gene: TRBV7-9
D gene: TRBD2
J gene: TRBJ2-3
clone size: -
CDR3 DNA: TGTGCCAGCAGCTCGGGACTAGCGGATACAGATACGCAGTATTTT
CDR3 protein: CASSSGLADTDTQYF

V gene: TRBV18
D gene: TRBD1
J gene: TRBJ2-5
clone size: -
CDR3 DNA: TGTGCCAGCTCACCCGCGGGACAGGGGCGAGAGACCCAGTACTTC
CDR3 protein: CASSPAGQGRETQYF

V gene: TRBV6-2/TRBV6-3
D gene: TRBD2
J gene: TRBJ2-1
clone size: -
CDR3 DNA: TGTGCCAGCAGTTACGCGGGAGGGCCATCCAATGAGCAGTTCTTC
CDR3 protein: CASSYAGGPSNEQFF

V gene: TRBV7-9
D gene: -
J gene: TRBJ1-1
clone size: -
CDR3 DNA: TGTGCCAGCAGCCCCAGGGGTAACGCTGAAGCTTTCTTT
CDR3 protein: CASSPRGNAEAFF

V gene: TRBV5-1
D gene: -
J gene: TRBJ2-3
clone size: -
CDR3 DNA: TGCGCCAGCAGCTTGGCCGTTGGGGAGCGTGATACGCAGTATTTT
CDR3 protein: CASSLAVGERDTQYF

V gene: TRBV6-5
D gene: -
J gene: TRBJ2-7
clone size: -
CDR3 DNA: TGTGCCAGCAGTTACTCCCGGCCAGACACCTACGAGCAGTACTTC
CDR3 protein: CASSYSRPDTYEQYF

V gene: TRBV27
D gene: TRBD1
J gene: TRBJ1-5
clone size: -
CDR3 DNA: TGTGCCAGCAGTTCAGGACAGGGAAATCAGCCCCAGCATTTT
CDR3 protein: CASSSGQGNQPQHF

V gene: TRBV5-5
D gene: TRBD1
J gene: TRBJ1-2
clone size: -
CDR3 DNA: TGTGCCAGCAGCTTGGCGACAGGGGGCGACTATGGCTACACCTTC
CDR3 protein: CASSLATGGDYGYTF

V gene: TRBV11-1
D gene: -
J gene: TRBJ1-1
clone size: few
CDR3 DNA: TGTGCCAGCAGCTTAGAGGGGCAGACCACTGAAGCTTTCTTT
CDR3 protein: CASSLEGQTTEAFF

V gene: TRBV7-2
D gene: -
J gene: TRBJ1-3
clone size: -
CDR3 DNA: TGTGCCAGCAGCTTAGGGAGGTCTGGAAACACCATATATTTT
CDR3 protein: CASSLGRSGNTIYF

V gene: TRBV18
D gene: -
J gene: TRBJ2-1
clone size: -
CDR3 DNA: TGTGCCAGCTCAGACGCGGGAAATGAGCAGTTCTTC
CDR3 protein: CASSDAGNEQFF

V gene: TRBV27
D gene: TRBD1
J gene: TRBJ1-6
clone size: -
CDR3 DNA: TGTGCCAGCAGTCTAAGGGCCGCCGTCAGACAGGGCTACTCACCCCTCCACTTT
CDR3 protein: CASSLRAAVRQGYSPLHF

V gene: TRBV30
D gene: -
J gene: TRBJ2-1
clone size: -
CDR3 DNA: TGTGCCTGGAGCCTGGGGGTGACTAGGTTATCCTACAATGAGCAGTTCTTC
CDR3 protein: CAWSLGVTRLSYNEQFF

V gene: TRBV14
D gene: TRBD2
J gene: TRBJ2-1
clone size: -
CDR3 DNA: TGTGCCAGCAGCCAAGAGGGGCTAGCGGGAGAGCGGGTGGATGAGCAGTTCTTC
CDR3 protein: CASSQEGLAGERVDEQFF

V gene: TRBV3-1/TRBV3-2
D gene: -
J gene: TRBJ2-5
clone size: -
CDR3 DNA: TGTGCCAGCAGCGACCGACTAGTCTCCGAGACCCAGTACTTC
CDR3 protein: CASSDRLVSETQYF

V gene: TRBV7-8
D gene: -
J gene: TRBJ2-1
clone size: -
CDR3 DNA: TGTGCCAGCAGCTTAAGAGGGCCGTCCGGCAATGAGCAGTTCTTC
CDR3 protein: CASSLRGPSGNEQFF

V gene: TRBV7-6
D gene: TRBD1
J gene: TRBJ2-2
clone size: -
CDR3 DNA: TGTGCCAGCAGCTCAGGAGGGACAGGAGGCACCGGGGAGCTGTTTTTT
CDR3 protein: CASSSGGTGGTGELFF

V gene: TRBV13
D gene: TRBD2
J gene: TRBJ2-3
clone size: -
CDR3 DNA: TGTGCCAGCAGCCCCGGGACTAGCGGCACAGATACGCAGTATTTT
CDR3 protein: CASSPGTSGTDTQYF

V gene: TRBV4-2
D gene: -
J gene: TRBJ1-2
clone size: -
CDR3 DNA: TGTGCCAGCAGCCAGGATACAGGGACCGGCTACACCTTC
CDR3 protein: CASSQDTGTGYTF

V gene: TRBV29-1
D gene: -
J gene: TRBJ2-6
clone size: many
CDR3 DNA: TGCAGCGTTGAAACAGGTACGACTGGGGCCAACGTCCTGACTTTC
CDR3 protein: CSVETGTTGANVLTF

V gene: TRBV20-1
D gene: TRBD2
J gene: TRBJ2-7
clone size: -
CDR3 DNA: TGCAGTGCCCTGGGGGGGTCCGAGCAGTACTTC
CDR3 protein: CSALGGSEQYF

V gene: TRBV29-1
D gene: TRBD1
J gene: TRBJ1-2
clone size: -
CDR3 DNA: TGCAGCGCCCGGACAGGGCTTGGCTATGGCTACACCTTC
CDR3 protein: CSARTGLGYGYTF

V gene: TRBV7-8
D gene: TRBD1
J gene: TRBJ1-5
clone size: -
CDR3 DNA: TGTGCCAGCAGCGCCGACAGGGGGCGCGGTCAGCCCCAGCATTTT
CDR3 protein: CASSADRGRGQPQHF

V gene: TRBV19
D gene: TRBD1
J gene: TRBJ2-3
clone size: -
CDR3 DNA: TGTGCCAGTAGCAGGGGGGATACGCAGTATTTT
CDR3 protein: CASSRGDTQYF

V gene: TRBV20-1
D gene: TRBD1
J gene: TRBJ1-4
clone size: few
CDR3 DNA: TGCAGTGCTAGTGCTACCGGGACAGGGTATGAAAAACTGTTTTTT
CDR3 protein: CSASATGTGYEKLFF

V gene: TRBV3-1/TRBV3-2
D gene: -
J gene: TRBJ2-1
clone size: -
CDR3 DNA: TGTGCCAGCAGCCAAGGGAAGACTTGGCAGTTCTTC
CDR3 protein: CASSQGKTWQFF

V gene: TRBV5-1
D gene: -
J gene: TRBJ1-1
clone size: -
CDR3 DNA: TGCGCCAGCAGCTTGGGAAGCGGCACTGAAGCTTTCTTT
CDR3 protein: CASSLGSGTEAFF

V gene: TRBV19
D gene: -
J gene: TRBJ1-6
clone size: -
CDR3 DNA: TGTGCCAGTTGCCCCCGGCGGGACTCACCCCTCCACTTT
CDR3 protein: CASCPRRDSPLHF